The T cell receptor (beta chain) under discussion was sequenced for a study of Ad26.COV2.S vaccination and SARS-CoV-2 variants (TCRdb year 2021). As for the study more broadly: Donors in the vaccine arm were drawn from COV1001, a phase I-IIa trial of Ad26.COV2.S in healthy adults that was multicentre, randomized, double-blind and placebo-controlled. Ad26.COV2.S was given intramuscularly at 5x10^10 or 1x10^11 viral particles, as a single shot or as two shots 56 days apart. TCRbeta repertoire sequencing was used to assess the specificity and breadth of SARS-CoV-2-reactive T cell receptors after Ad26.COV2.S vaccination. The TCR-sequenced set comprised around 32 samples: some 19 Ad26.COV2.S vaccine recipients, 5 placebo recipients and 8 SARS-CoV-2 convalescent individuals. Participants in the trial were split at random into five groups of five each, receiving low-dose or high-dose Ad26.COV2.S once or twice, or else placebo on both occasions. Investigators did not know the trial group allocation while performing experiments and assessing outcomes.

The immunoSEQ Assay was used to sequence TCRbeta CDR3 regions. After extraction, genomic DNA underwent amplification by bias-controlled multiplex PCR, followed by high-throughput sequencing. Processing in the source paper ran as follows. To quantify the absolute abundance of each unique TCRbeta CDR3 region, sequences were collapsed and filtered. T cell fraction was estimated by normalizing TCRbeta template counts to usable DNA, with usable DNA measured through amplification of reference genes found in all nucleated cells. Repertoire TCRs were annotated as SARS-CoV-2-specific by exact matching of V gene, CDR3 amino acid sequence and J gene to a known reactive TCR set. The reference SARS-CoV-2 TCR set was obtained from MIRA and was filtered for enrichment in COVID-19-positive ImmuneCODE repertoires, whereby public or cross-reactive TCRs were removed. Using the MIRA antigens, annotated TCRs were further analysed by specific ORF or by position within an ORF. Depth was the summed frequency of annotated unique rearrangements, while breadth was defined as annotated unique rearrangements over total unique productive rearrangements. Two-sided Wilcoxon rank-sum tests were used to compare TCR breadth between groups. The source is immuneACCESS, and TCRdb retained only in-frame sequences with V and J called. Part of the clones is not carried over; for the studies checked, unresolved V genes explain less than half of this, and the remainder is unexplained. V, J and clone size are those of that table, while D and trimming were read from the DNA. The sample table holds 350,000 to 400,000 clones, of which about nine tenths were seen once. The top ten constitute over 1.5% of the sample.

Broad study findings and their caveats: Vaccine and placebo recipients had comparable non-spike TCR breadth, which fits with the vaccine containing only spike. The study was not powered to compare responses between vaccine doses or regimens. Higher spike-specific TCR breadth was observed in Ad26.COV2.S recipients than in placebo recipients (P = 0.0014). According to the authors, total T cell responses may have been underestimated by the TCR breadth and depth analyses. Substantial breadth of spike-specific CD8+ and CD4+ T cell responses was reported after vaccination.

The label giving this sample's treatment or condition can be read as: over 15 received Ad26.COV2.S at low or high dose, single or two shots; about 5 received placebo; per-sample allocation not given. For vaccine and placebo recipients, repertoires were sequenced using samples collected on day 63 after the first injection. In Cohort 1b, 20 to 25 adults aged 18-55 years were enrolled at a single site in Boston, USA, between 29 July and 7 August 2020. Ad26.COV2.S was a replication-incompetent adenovirus type 26 vector expressing a prefusion-stabilized SARS-CoV-2 spike protein from the original Wuhan strain. On this clone: Its cognate antigen has yet to be identified. No per-base quality is available; no much larger clone lies one base away.

As encoded in the germline V gene (reference sequence), CDR1 is LNHDA while CDR2 is SQIVND. Spanning cysteine to phenylalanine, the CDR3 consists of 13 amino acids. Of the read, only the CDR3 DNA is kept; its 39 bases are in frame from base 1. Trimmed from V: 5 bases; trimmed from J: 7 bases; junction bases lacking a gene match: 7. The source was peripheral blood, collected in a trial of Ad26.COV2.S vaccine versus placebo. This TCR was sampled from a person between 18 and 60 years old who received the Ad26.COV2.S COVID-19 vaccine or a placebo. The sequence joins TRBV19 to TRBJ2-7; a stretch of 8 junction bases matches TRBD1. The nucleotide sequence reads as follows: TGTGCCAGTAGTGTACAGGGGGTAGGAGAGCAGTACTTC. Its protein reads: CASSVQGVGEQYF.